This T cell receptor beta chain was captured by sequencing in a study of CD8 T cells in ankylosing spondylitis. Notes on the study in general: Previous work reported some of these motif variants in the synovial fluid and blood of reactive arthritis. According to the report, clones linked to the disease were significantly enriched in matched synovial fluid samples taken from ankylosing spondylitis patients.

Quantitative 5'-RACE was performed with molecular barcodes, and it yielded the TCR beta libraries. TCRdb recomputed calls from the 5' RACE reads with MiXCR, one row per CDR3 protein. Among about 200,000 distinct CDR3 sequences listed, more than 10% were seen once. Trimming cost V 0 bases and J 1 base, with 7 bases left between them. Germline V gene sequence: CDR1 GTSNPN, CDR2 SVGIG (reference sequence). This CDR3 has 14 residues. As to this clonotype: Its matching antigen is unknown.

The gene calls are TRBV30 and TRBJ1-3; maybe TRBD1 (5 bases). The TCR comes from a male donor with ankylosing spondylitis or in good health (not recorded which). Material for sequencing was blood, either unsorted or a sorted T cell fraction (not recorded which). The CDR3 reads CAWSVGASGNTIYF. CDR3 nucleotides: TGTGCCTGGAGTGTAGGGGCATCTGGAAACACCATATATTTT.